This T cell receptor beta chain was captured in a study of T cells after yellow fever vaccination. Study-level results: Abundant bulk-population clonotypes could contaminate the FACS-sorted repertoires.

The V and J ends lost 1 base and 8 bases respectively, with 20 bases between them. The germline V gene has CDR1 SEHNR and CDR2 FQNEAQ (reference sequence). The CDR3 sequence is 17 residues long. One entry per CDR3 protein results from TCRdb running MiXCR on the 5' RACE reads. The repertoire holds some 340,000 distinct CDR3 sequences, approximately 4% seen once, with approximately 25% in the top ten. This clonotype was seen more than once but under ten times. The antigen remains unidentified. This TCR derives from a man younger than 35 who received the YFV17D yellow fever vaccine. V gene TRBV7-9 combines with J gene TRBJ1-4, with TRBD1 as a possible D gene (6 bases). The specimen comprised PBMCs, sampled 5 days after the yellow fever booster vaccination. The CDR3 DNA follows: TGTGCCAGCAGCTTAGGGGCACAGGGCTGGACAAACGAAAAACTGTTTTTT. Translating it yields CASSLGAQGWTNEKLFF.